The 2 T cell receptor beta chains below were found in one sample sequenced in a study of blood T cells in healthy people across ages. The authors ran a second PCR of roughly 6 to 11 cycles using a sample-barcoded 5' primer and a J-beta primer mix. One entry per CDR3 protein results from TCRdb running MiXCR on the 5' RACE reads. The table lists about 400,000 distinct CDR3 sequences, about half of them singletons, with roughly 51% in the top ten. The sample was blood. These receptors all come from a man in his sixties in good health.

The rearrangement joins TRBV28 to TRBJ2-3; D may be TRBD2 (5 bases). The CDR3 totals 16 residues. CDR1 MDHEN and CDR2 SYDVKM come from the germline V gene. The V end lost 8 bases, the J end lost 1 base, and 19 bases lay between the germline ends. This CDR3 is CASLPGISPGTDTQYF. The CDR3 bases are TGTGCCAGCCTCCCCGGGATCTCCCCCGGCACAGATACGCAGTATTTT. Together with reference TRBV28 and TRBJ2-3, the CDR3 gives the full variable domain: DVKVTQSSRYLVKRTGEKVFLECVQDMDHENMFWYRQDPGLGLRLIYFSYDVKMKEKGDIPEGYSVSREKKERFSLILESASTNQTSMYLCASLPGISPGTDTQYFGPGTRLTVL.

This clonotype was seen a few times. The gene calls are TRBV6-6 and TRBJ1-6, with D perhaps TRBD1 (5 bases). V gave up 2 bases and J gave up 0 bases, with 8 bases separating them. Germline V gene sequence: CDR1 MNHNY, CDR2 SVGAGI (reference sequence). This CDR3 comprises 16 residues. The CDR3 loop reads CASSYDSISYNSPLHF. CDR3 DNA: TGTGCCAGCAGTTACGACAGTATCTCCTATAATTCACCCCTCCACTTT.